The 17 T cell receptor beta chains listed next were all sequenced from one sample in a study of blood T cell repertoires in COVID-19. Generated by immunoSEQ multiplex PCR, the TCRdb table keeps only in-frame clones and is missing some. This sample has some 270,000 clones, with nearly 90% found just once. Sequencing was performed on peripheral blood. These receptors originate from a woman aged 60-70 years with COVID-19, enrolled during active disease.

The rearrangement links TRBV21-1 to TRBJ2-2; the table's D gene call, TRBD2, was not cross checked with the DNA. TRBV21-1 counts as a pseudogene. The length of the CDR3 is 17 residues. Here the CDR3 reads CARINPGGWINTGELFF. CDR3 DNA sequence: TGTGCCAGGATAAACCCCGGAGGCTGGATCAACACCGGGGAGCTGTTTTTT.

The chain employs TRBV6-2 or TRBV6-3 and TRBJ2-7; D is perhaps TRBD1 (6 bases). The CDR3 spans 14 residues. Looked up from germline, CDR1 is MNHEY and CDR2 is SVGEGT. Trimming took off 6 bases at V and 6 bases at J, with 18 bases between the two ends. CDR3 in amino acids: CASRYGTSAGEQYF. As DNA, the CDR3 is TGTGCCAGCAGGTACGGGACATCCGCCGGCGAGCAGTACTTC.

The chain employs TRBV5-6 and TRBJ2-5; unclear D gene. The germline V gene has CDR1 SGHDT and CDR2 YYEEEE. V lost 1 base and J lost 4, with 11 bases in between. CDR3 size: 14 residues. The CDR3 is CASSLIPPRETQYF. The CDR3 region has the DNA TGTGCCAGCAGCTTGATTCCACCCAGAGAGACCCAGTACTTC.

This sequence joins TRBV9 and TRBJ1-2; 11 nucleotides agree with TRBD1. The J segment lost 3 bases and the V segment lost 5 bases, leaving 12 bases of the junction unmatched. The CDR3 loop spans 17 amino acids. The germline V gene encodes CDR1 SGDLS and CDR2 YYNGEE. As DNA, the CDR3 is TGTGCCAGCAGTCTTGGGGGACAGGGGGTTCCACACTATGGCTACACCTTC. Protein: CASSLGGQGVPHYGYTF.

The V gene is TRBV2, the J gene TRBJ2-7; TRBD1 matches at 7 bases. The junction had 5 bases not matched to a gene; V was cut back by 7 bases and J by 2 bases. The CDR3 spans 13 residues. Germline V gives CDR1 SNHLY, CDR2 FYNNEI. CDR3 loop: CASNRQGPYEQYF. In nucleotides, the CDR3 is TGTGCCAGCAACCGACAGGGTCCCTACGAGCAGTACTTC.

The chain uses TRBV11-1 and TRBJ2-1; TRBD1 matches at 9 bases. This CDR3 has 13 residues. Germline CDR1 and CDR2: SGHAT and FQDESV (reference sequence). Unmatched junction bases numbered 3, after V lost 5 bases and J lost 7 bases. CDR3 coding DNA: TGTGCCAGCAGCCAGGACAGGGGAAATGAGCAGTTCTTC. This codes for CASSQDRGNEQFF.

Of note for this clone: At the DNA level, this CDR3 is encoded by other sequences in the same sample as well. This chain links TRBV5-1 with TRBJ1-3; D remains ambiguous. Germline V gene lookup returns CDR1 SGHRS and CDR2 YFSETQ. CDR3 length: 14 amino acids. The V and J ends lost 0 bases and 0 bases respectively, with 4 bases between them. The CDR3 bases are TGCGCCAGCAGCTTGGCGAGCTCTGGAAACACCATATATTTT. This codes for CASSLASSGNTIYF.

This clone turned up a few times. V and J are TRBV15 and TRBJ2-2; D gene uncertain. V lost 6 bases and J 4 bases, leaving 6 bases between the germline ends. CDR3 length: 12 residues. Germline lookup yields CDR1 LNHNV and CDR2 YYDKDF (reference sequence). CDR3 protein: CATSPFTGELFF. DNA for the CDR3: TGTGCCACCAGTCCGTTCACCGGGGAGCTGTTTTTT.

This chain connects TRBV19 to TRBJ1-5; weak D call: TRBD1 (6 bases). V lost 3 bases to trimming and J lost 6 bases, with 15 bases between them. The CDR3 is 15 residues long. The germline V gene has CDR1 LNHDA and CDR2 SQIVND (reference sequence). For the CDR3, the DNA is TGTGCCAGTAGTATCTATGGGACATACACTCAGCCCCAGCATTTT. Translated, it gives CASSIYGTYTQPQHF.

This chain links TRBV7-2 with TRBJ1-5, with 7 bases that match TRBD1. The junction had 6 bases not matched to a gene; V was cut back by 4 bases and J by 3 bases. Germline CDR1 SGHTA, CDR2 FQGNSA. CDR3 size: 15 residues. The CDR3 DNA sequence: TGTGCCAGCAGCTGGACTACAGGGGCCAATCAGCCCCAGCATTTT. This encodes CASSWTTGANQPQHF.

This chain links TRBV6-5 with TRBJ1-3; D ambiguous. The CDR3 sequence is 14 residues long. V lost 6 bases, J lost 0 bases, and 9 bases lay in between. Germline CDR1 and CDR2: MNHEY and SVGAGI. The CDR3 loop reads CASRLTSSGNTIYF. The CDR3 DNA is TGTGCCAGCAGGCTGACAAGCTCTGGAAACACCATATATTTT.

This clone was counted a few times. V is TRBV7-8 and J is TRBJ1-6; 9 bases line up with TRBD1. This CDR3 comprises 15 residues. V dropped 4 bases and J dropped 6; count of bases not matched to a gene: 4. Germline CDR1 reads SGHVS; CDR2 reads FQNEAQ. The CDR3: CASSSRQGGNSPLHF. CDR3 in DNA: TGTGCCAGCAGCTCCCGACAGGGGGGTAATTCACCCCTCCACTTT.

This rearrangement joins TRBV3-1 (or the pseudogene TRBV3-2) to TRBJ1-5; no reliable D call. CDR1 and CDR2 from the germline V gene are LGHDT and YNNKEL (reference sequence). The CDR3 has 14 residues. V was clipped by 3 bases and J by 5 bases, with 11 bases between them. CDR3 sequence reads: CASSQAAHHQPQHF. The DNA of the CDR3 is TGTGCCAGCAGCCAGGCGGCACATCATCAGCCCCAGCATTTT.

This chain connects TRBV3-1 (or the pseudogene TRBV3-2) to TRBJ2-7; no clear D gene. V was clipped by 0 bases and J by 0 bases, with 6 bases between them. The CDR3 has 14 residues. CDR1 LGHDT and CDR2 YNNKEL come from the germline V gene (reference sequence). CDR3 loop: CASSQEHNSYEQYF. The CDR3 nucleotides read TGTGCCAGCAGCCAAGAGCACAACTCCTACGAGCAGTACTTC.

This sequence joins TRBV12-3 or TRBV12-4 and TRBJ2-5; 7 bases line up with TRBD1. The CDR3 runs 12 residues. V gave up 5 bases and J gave up 5 bases; unmatched junction bases: 2. The CDR3 reads CASSRGPETQYF. The CDR3 DNA sequence: TGTGCCAGCAGTAGGGGGCCTGAGACCCAGTACTTC.

The rearrangement joins TRBV4-2 to TRBJ1-3; D possibly corresponds to TRBD1 (6 bases). The V end was cut by 0 bases, the J end by 3 bases, with 12 bases between. Germline CDR1 LGHNA, CDR2 YNFKEQ. The CDR3 spans 16 residues. The CDR3 loop reads CASSQDGGAGGNTIYF. DNA of the CDR3: TGTGCCAGCAGCCAAGATGGGGGGGCGGGTGGAAACACCATATATTTT.

The chain is built from TRBV3-1 (or the pseudogene TRBV3-2) and TRBJ1-2; D is possibly TRBD1 (5 bases). V was trimmed by 1 base and J by 8 bases, leaving 8 bases between them. Germline CDR1 reads LGHDT; CDR2 reads YNNKEL (reference sequence). The CDR3 is 12 amino acids. The CDR3 here is CASSQGGRGYTF. The CDR3 bases are TGTGCCAGCAGCCAAGGGGGCCGAGGCTACACCTTC.